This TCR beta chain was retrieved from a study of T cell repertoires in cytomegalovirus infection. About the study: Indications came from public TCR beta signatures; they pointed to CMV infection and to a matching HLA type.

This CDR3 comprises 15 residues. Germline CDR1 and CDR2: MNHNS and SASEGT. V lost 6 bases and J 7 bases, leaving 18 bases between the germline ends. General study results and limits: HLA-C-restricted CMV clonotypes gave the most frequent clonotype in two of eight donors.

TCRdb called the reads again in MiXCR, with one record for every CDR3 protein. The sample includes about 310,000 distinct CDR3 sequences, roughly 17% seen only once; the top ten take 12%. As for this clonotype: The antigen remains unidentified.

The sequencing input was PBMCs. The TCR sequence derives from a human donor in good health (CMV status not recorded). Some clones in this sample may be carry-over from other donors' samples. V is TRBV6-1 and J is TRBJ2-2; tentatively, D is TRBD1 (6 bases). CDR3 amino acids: CASRKITGKVGELFF. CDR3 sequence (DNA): TGTGCCAGCAGGAAAATTACAGGGAAGGTCGGGGAGCTGTTTTTT.